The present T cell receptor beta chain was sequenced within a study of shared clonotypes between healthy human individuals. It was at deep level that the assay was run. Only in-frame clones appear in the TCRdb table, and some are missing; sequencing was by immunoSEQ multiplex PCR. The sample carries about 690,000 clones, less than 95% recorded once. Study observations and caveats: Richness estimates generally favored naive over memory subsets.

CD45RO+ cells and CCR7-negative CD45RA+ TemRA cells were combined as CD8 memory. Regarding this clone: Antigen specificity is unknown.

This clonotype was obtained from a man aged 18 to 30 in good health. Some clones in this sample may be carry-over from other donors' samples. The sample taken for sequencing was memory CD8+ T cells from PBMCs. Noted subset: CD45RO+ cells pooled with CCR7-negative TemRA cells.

DNA of the CDR3: TGCGCCAGCAGCCATGCCTACGAGCAGTACTTC. It yields the protein CASSHAYEQYF. V gene TRBV4-1 combines with J gene TRBJ2-7; D is unresolved. Trimming cost V 3 bases and J 2 bases, with 2 bases left between them. The CDR3 is 11 amino acids. Germline V gene data show CDR1 as MGHRA and CDR2 as YSYEKL.